The rows below give T cell receptor beta chains drawn from one sample of a study of cytotoxic CD8 clonotypes in ibrutinib-treated CLL. Libraries were prepared by immunoSEQ multiplex PCR; TCRdb keeps only in-frame clonotypes and omits some of them. This table holds under 300,000 clones, 70% found once. Source: PBMCs, taken after 24 months of ibrutinib treatment. These receptors came from a human donor with chronic lymphocytic leukemia. CDR3s include the opening cysteine and the closing phenylalanine or tryptophan. The order of the fields is D gene, clone size, CDR3 length, V gene, J gene, CDR3 protein, CDR3 DNA. A D gene is named only where the DNA matches it firmly. The size field is filled for only some rows; it gives once, few, many or a size class.

d_call: -; clone_size: -; cdr3_length: 12; v_call: TRBV29-1; j_call: TRBJ2-5; cdr3_aa: CSFTQSPETQYF; cdr3_nt: TGCAGCTTCACGCAGAGCCCGGAGACCCAGTACTTC
d_call: -; clone_size: -; cdr3_length: 15; v_call: TRBV10-3; j_call: TRBJ2-5; cdr3_aa: CAISESDLPPETQYF; cdr3_nt: TGTGCCATCAGTGAGTCGGATCTTCCCCCAGAGACCCAGTACTTC
d_call: -; clone_size: -; cdr3_length: 12; v_call: TRBV7-9; j_call: TRBJ2-7; cdr3_aa: CASSPESYEQYF; cdr3_nt: TGTGCCAGCAGCCCCGAGTCCTACGAGCAGTACTTC
d_call: -; clone_size: -; cdr3_length: 14; v_call: TRBV7-9; j_call: TRBJ1-1; cdr3_aa: CASSLGAGANMAFF; cdr3_nt: TGTGCCAGCAGCTTAGGTGCGGGGGCGAATATGGCTTTCTTT
d_call: TRBD2; clone_size: -; cdr3_length: 15; v_call: TRBV6-6; j_call: TRBJ2-7; cdr3_aa: CASRYSGSSDYEQYF; cdr3_nt: TGTGCCAGCAGGTATAGCGGGAGCTCTGATTACGAGCAGTACTTC
d_call: TRBD1; clone_size: once; cdr3_length: 16; v_call: TRBV11-2; j_call: TRBJ2-2; cdr3_aa: CASSLGQGPNTGELFF; cdr3_nt: TGTGCCAGCAGCTTAGGACAGGGACCGAACACCGGGGAGCTGTTTTTT
d_call: -; clone_size: -; cdr3_length: 15; v_call: TRBV18; j_call: TRBJ2-1; cdr3_aa: CASSPPGTDPREQFF; cdr3_nt: TGTGCCAGCTCACCCCCCGGGACGGACCCACGGGAGCAGTTCTTC
d_call: -; clone_size: few; cdr3_length: 15; v_call: TRBV19; j_call: TRBJ1-2; cdr3_aa: CASSIDQGANYGYTF; cdr3_nt: TGTGCCAGTAGTATAGATCAAGGAGCCAACTATGGCTACACCTTC
d_call: TRBD1; clone_size: -; cdr3_length: 15; v_call: TRBV28; j_call: TRBJ1-2; cdr3_aa: CASIMGDRGGYGYTF; cdr3_nt: TGTGCCAGCATAATGGGGGACAGGGGAGGCTATGGCTACACCTTC
d_call: TRBD2; clone_size: -; cdr3_length: 15; v_call: TRBV7-8; j_call: TRBJ2-1; cdr3_aa: CASRAVAGGPEESFF; cdr3_nt: TGTGCCAGCAGGGCGGTAGCGGGAGGGCCGGAGGAGTCGTTCTTC
d_call: TRBD2; clone_size: once; cdr3_length: 16; v_call: TRBV4-2; j_call: TRBJ2-1; cdr3_aa: CASKGSGRGAYNEQFF; cdr3_nt: TGTGCCAGCAAAGGGAGCGGGAGAGGGGCCTACAATGAGCAGTTCTTC
d_call: TRBD1; clone_size: -; cdr3_length: 16; v_call: TRBV18; j_call: TRBJ2-5; cdr3_aa: CASSPLGTGMIETQYF; cdr3_nt: TGTGCCAGCTCACCGCTTGGGACAGGGATGATCGAGACCCAGTACTTC
d_call: -; clone_size: once; cdr3_length: 12; v_call: TRBV6-6; j_call: TRBJ2-3; cdr3_aa: CASSTYRDTQYF; cdr3_nt: TGTGCCAGCTCCACATACCGAGATACGCAGTATTTT
d_call: -; clone_size: few; cdr3_length: 14; v_call: TRBV19; j_call: TRBJ2-7; cdr3_aa: CASSTRHDPGEQYF; cdr3_nt: TGTGCCAGTAGTACGAGACACGATCCTGGGGAGCAGTACTTC
d_call: TRBD1; clone_size: few; cdr3_length: 14; v_call: TRBV30; j_call: TRBJ1-1; cdr3_aa: CAWKQGQWNTEAFF; cdr3_nt: TGTGCCTGGAAGCAGGGACAGTGGAACACTGAAGCTTTCTTT
d_call: TRBD1; clone_size: once; cdr3_length: 16; v_call: TRBV5-1; j_call: TRBJ2-1; cdr3_aa: CASSGGDRATYNEQFF; cdr3_nt: TGCGCCAGCAGCGGGGGGGACAGGGCTACCTACAATGAGCAGTTCTTC
d_call: TRBD2; clone_size: -; cdr3_length: 18; v_call: TRBV27; j_call: TRBJ2-3; cdr3_aa: CASSLRILAGLSTDTQYF; cdr3_nt: TGTGCCAGCAGTTTACGAATCTTAGCGGGACTTAGCACAGATACGCAGTATTTT
d_call: -; clone_size: few; cdr3_length: 16; v_call: TRBV29-1; j_call: TRBJ2-4; cdr3_aa: CSVEEGFGLAKNIQYF; cdr3_nt: TGCAGCGTTGAAGAGGGGTTTGGATTAGCCAAAAACATTCAGTACTTC
d_call: -; clone_size: once; cdr3_length: 12; v_call: TRBV15; j_call: TRBJ2-2; cdr3_aa: CATSAVAGELFF; cdr3_nt: TGTGCCACCAGCGCAGTAGCCGGGGAGCTGTTTTTT
d_call: -; clone_size: -; cdr3_length: 16; v_call: TRBV7-8; j_call: TRBJ2-7; cdr3_aa: CASSLEGGADTYEQYF; cdr3_nt: TGTGCCAGCAGCTTAGAAGGGGGGGCGGACACCTACGAGCAGTACTTC
d_call: -; clone_size: few; cdr3_length: 14; v_call: TRBV7-2; j_call: TRBJ2-7; cdr3_aa: CASSLGITSYEQYF; cdr3_nt: TGTGCCAGCAGCTTAGGGATCACGTCCTACGAGCAGTACTTC
d_call: TRBD1; clone_size: once; cdr3_length: 14; v_call: TRBV29-1; j_call: TRBJ2-7; cdr3_aa: CSVDVGTGRSEQYF; cdr3_nt: TGCAGCGTTGATGTCGGGACAGGGAGGAGCGAGCAGTACTTC
d_call: TRBD2; clone_size: few; cdr3_length: 15; v_call: TRBV27; j_call: TRBJ2-7; cdr3_aa: CASSLLLAGTYEQYF; cdr3_nt: TGTGCCAGCAGTTTATTACTAGCGGGAACCTACGAGCAGTACTTC
d_call: -; clone_size: -; cdr3_length: 16; v_call: TRBV14; j_call: TRBJ1-4; cdr3_aa: CASSQDWGTTNEKLFF; cdr3_nt: TGTGCCAGCAGCCAAGATTGGGGAACAACTAATGAAAAACTGTTTTTT
d_call: -; clone_size: -; cdr3_length: 13; v_call: TRBV28; j_call: TRBJ1-1; cdr3_aa: CASNFKGHTEAFF; cdr3_nt: TGTGCCAGCAATTTTAAGGGGCACACTGAAGCTTTCTTT
d_call: -; clone_size: few; cdr3_length: 15; v_call: TRBV19; j_call: TRBJ2-2; cdr3_aa: CASTQRSVSAGELFF; cdr3_nt: TGTGCCAGTACCCAAAGGAGCGTGTCGGCCGGGGAGCTGTTTTTT
d_call: -; clone_size: -; cdr3_length: 16; v_call: TRBV7-2; j_call: TRBJ1-4; cdr3_aa: CASSLSVGTQGEKLFF; cdr3_nt: TGTGCCAGCAGCTTATCGGTCGGGACACAGGGTGAAAAACTGTTTTTT
d_call: TRBD1; clone_size: -; cdr3_length: 14; v_call: TRBV9; j_call: TRBJ2-2; cdr3_aa: CASSARQGIGELFF; cdr3_nt: TGTGCCAGCAGCGCTCGACAGGGGATCGGGGAGCTGTTTTTT
d_call: TRBD2; clone_size: few; cdr3_length: 15; v_call: TRBV7-2; j_call: TRBJ2-1; cdr3_aa: CASSLGERTSSEQFF; cdr3_nt: TGTGCCAGCAGCTTAGGGGAACGGACTAGCAGTGAGCAGTTCTTC
d_call: TRBD1; clone_size: few; cdr3_length: 14; v_call: TRBV4-1; j_call: TRBJ2-7; cdr3_aa: CASSLTGGTYEQYF; cdr3_nt: TGCGCCAGCAGCCTGACAGGGGGAACCTACGAGCAGTACTTC
d_call: TRBD2; clone_size: -; cdr3_length: 15; v_call: TRBV13; j_call: TRBJ2-5; cdr3_aa: CASSIRTSGSGAQYF; cdr3_nt: TGTGCCAGCAGCATAAGGACTAGCGGGAGTGGAGCCCAGTACTTC
d_call: -; clone_size: -; cdr3_length: 14; v_call: TRBV30; j_call: TRBJ2-4; cdr3_aa: CACFGGRAKNIQYF; cdr3_nt: TGTGCCTGCTTTGGAGGGAGAGCCAAAAACATTCAGTACTTC
d_call: -; clone_size: -; cdr3_length: 13; v_call: TRBV5-1; j_call: TRBJ1-2; cdr3_aa: CASSLGTNYGYTF; cdr3_nt: TGCGCCAGCAGCTTGGGGACTAACTATGGCTACACCTTC
d_call: -; clone_size: -; cdr3_length: 15; v_call: TRBV6-5; j_call: TRBJ1-2; cdr3_aa: CATRGPTTGIGGYTF; cdr3_nt: TGTGCCACCCGAGGGCCGACTACAGGGATTGGAGGATACACCTTC
d_call: -; clone_size: -; cdr3_length: 17; v_call: TRBV18; j_call: TRBJ2-1; cdr3_aa: CASSPPRTGADSGEQFF; cdr3_nt: TGTGCCAGCTCACCACCCCGTACGGGCGCAGATAGTGGCGAGCAGTTCTTC
d_call: -; clone_size: -; cdr3_length: 13; v_call: TRBV18; j_call: TRBJ1-5; cdr3_aa: CASSLSEDQPQHF; cdr3_nt: TGTGCCAGCTCACTTTCTGAGGATCAGCCCCAGCATTTT
d_call: TRBD2; clone_size: -; cdr3_length: 20; v_call: TRBV11-2; j_call: TRBJ2-7; cdr3_aa: CASSLEIFAGAVAGGYEQYF; cdr3_nt: TGTGCCAGCAGCTTAGAGATCTTCGCGGGGGCGGTAGCGGGAGGGTACGAGCAGTACTTC
d_call: -; clone_size: once; cdr3_length: 14; v_call: TRBV18; j_call: TRBJ2-3; cdr3_aa: CASSPTTRGDTQYF; cdr3_nt: TGTGCCAGCTCACCTACAACCAGGGGAGATACGCAGTATTTT
d_call: -; clone_size: -; cdr3_length: 14; v_call: TRBV15; j_call: TRBJ2-5; cdr3_aa: CATSRVGSQETQYF; cdr3_nt: TGTGCCACCAGCAGAGTAGGGAGTCAAGAGACCCAGTACTTC
d_call: -; clone_size: -; cdr3_length: 14; v_call: TRBV18; j_call: TRBJ1-5; cdr3_aa: CASSPPGRDQPQHF; cdr3_nt: TGTGCCAGCTCACCACCCGGCAGAGATCAGCCCCAGCATTTT
d_call: -; clone_size: -; cdr3_length: 11; v_call: TRBV7-9; j_call: TRBJ1-5; cdr3_aa: CASSLAGPQHF; cdr3_nt: TGTGCCAGCAGCTTAGCCGGGCCCCAGCATTTT
d_call: -; clone_size: -; cdr3_length: 13; v_call: TRBV7-6; j_call: TRBJ2-7; cdr3_aa: CASSSGGPYEQYF; cdr3_nt: TGTGCCAGCAGCTCCGGGGGTCCCTACGAGCAGTACTTC
d_call: TRBD1; clone_size: -; cdr3_length: 16; v_call: TRBV28; j_call: TRBJ1-3; cdr3_aa: CASSPGTGYSGNTIYF; cdr3_nt: TGTGCCAGCAGCCCCGGGACAGGGTACTCTGGAAACACCATATATTTT
d_call: -; clone_size: -; cdr3_length: 16; v_call: TRBV7-3; j_call: TRBJ2-6; cdr3_aa: CASSLNLLSGANVLTF; cdr3_nt: TGTGCCAGCAGCTTAAATCTACTCTCTGGGGCCAACGTCCTGACTTTC
d_call: TRBD2; clone_size: -; cdr3_length: 17; v_call: TRBV11-2; j_call: TRBJ2-7; cdr3_aa: CASSRGLAGSPSYEQYF; cdr3_nt: TGTGCCAGCAGCCGAGGACTAGCGGGATCCCCCTCCTACGAGCAGTACTTC
d_call: -; clone_size: -; cdr3_length: 13; v_call: TRBV18; j_call: TRBJ1-2; cdr3_aa: CASSPRNQEGYTF; cdr3_nt: TGTGCCAGCTCACCAAGGAACCAGGAAGGCTACACCTTC
d_call: -; clone_size: few; cdr3_length: 15; v_call: TRBV23-1; j_call: TRBJ2-7; cdr3_aa: CASSLGASALHEQYF; cdr3_nt: TGCGCCAGCAGTCTAGGGGCCTCGGCTCTCCACGAGCAGTACTTC
d_call: TRBD1; clone_size: -; cdr3_length: 15; v_call: TRBV6-1; j_call: TRBJ2-7; cdr3_aa: CASSEPGQGTYEQYF; cdr3_nt: TGTGCCAGCAGTGAGCCGGGACAGGGGACCTACGAGCAGTACTTC